This T cell receptor (beta chain) was observed in a study of blood T cell repertoires in COVID-19. Overall study: The analysed material was cDNA or gDNA that came from T cells, B-cell-depleted T cells, or PBMCs.

A Seattle source enrolled patients during active infection and followed them longitudinally. Per the original data handling: Estimation of nucleated cell counts relied on the amplification of reference gene primers. Sequencing used immunoSEQ multiplex PCR; TCRdb keeps in-frame clones, though not all of them. Clone size and V and J calls were adopted from that table, with D and trimming inferred from the DNA. Of roughly 47,000 clones in the sample, 70% to 90% are singletons; the top ten hold less than 35%. Sequencing was done on a sample of peripheral blood. This receptor was obtained from a woman older than 75 with COVID-19, enrolled during active disease.

CDR3 amino acids: CASNRDRLAGFETQYF. The CDR3 coding sequence is TGTGCCAGCAACAGAGACAGACTAGCGGGATTCGAGACCCAGTACTTC. This chain joins TRBV2 and TRBJ2-5; 11 nucleotides line up with TRBD2. The V gene's germline CDR1 is SNHLY and CDR2 FYNNEI. The CDR3 runs 16 residues. Trimming cost V 7 bases and J 5 bases; bases outside gene matches: 12.